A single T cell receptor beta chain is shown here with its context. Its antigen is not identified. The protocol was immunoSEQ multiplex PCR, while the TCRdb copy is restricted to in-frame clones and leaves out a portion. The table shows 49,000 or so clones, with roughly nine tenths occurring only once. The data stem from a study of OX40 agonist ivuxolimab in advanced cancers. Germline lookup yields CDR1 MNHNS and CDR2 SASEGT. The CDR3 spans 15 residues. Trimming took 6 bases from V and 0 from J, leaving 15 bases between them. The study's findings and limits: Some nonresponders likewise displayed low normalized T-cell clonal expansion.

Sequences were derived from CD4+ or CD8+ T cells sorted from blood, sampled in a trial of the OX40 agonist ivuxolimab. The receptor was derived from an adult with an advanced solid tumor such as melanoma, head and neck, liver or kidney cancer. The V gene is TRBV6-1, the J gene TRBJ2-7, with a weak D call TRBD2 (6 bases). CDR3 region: CASSQGSSGSYEQYF. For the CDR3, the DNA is TGTGCCAGCAGCCAAGGTAGTAGCGGCTCCTACGAGCAGTACTTC.